The 7 T cell receptor beta chains below come from one sample, sequenced in a study of T-cell memory formation after mild COVID-19. A single record per CDR3 protein comes from TCRdb applying MiXCR to the 5' RACE reads. The sample has roughly 380,000 distinct CDR3 sequences, under 30% seen once; the top ten hold roughly 14%. The material sequenced was PBMCs or a T cell subset sorted from them (not recorded which). The receptors were gathered from an adult woman who had mild COVID-19 (a few samples of this study predate the infection). Cell type and time point are not known.

The chain carries TRBV30 and TRBJ1-2, with D tentatively TRBD1 (6 bases). Trimming cost V 5 bases and J 4 bases, with 17 bases left between them. Germline V CDR1 and CDR2: GTSNPN, SVGIG (reference sequence). The CDR3 extends over 14 amino acids. CDR3 bases: TGTGCCTGGGAGAAGGAAGGGACACTCTATGGCTACACCTTC. Translation: CAWEKEGTLYGYTF.

This clonotype has more than one count but fewer than ten. The rearrangement links TRBV4-3 to TRBJ2-7, with D perhaps TRBD2 (5 bases). Trimming cost V 3 bases and J 5 bases, with 20 bases left between them. The CDR3 consists of 16 residues. CDR1 is LGHNA, CDR2 YSLEER, per germline. CDR3 bases: TGCGCCAGCAGCCAGAGGGTAGGGCCGTCGTCGGACGAGCAGTACTTC. Encoded protein: CASSQRVGPSSDEQYF.

The CDR3 sequence: CSATTGGTEAFF. The CDR3 bases are TGCAGCGCCACAACAGGGGGTACTGAAGCTTTCTTT. V usage is TRBV29-1 and J usage is TRBJ1-1; 8 bases line up with TRBD1. The length of the CDR3 is 12 residues. CDR1 and CDR2 from the germline V gene are SQVTM and ANQGSEA. V lost 7 bases, J lost 5 bases, and 6 bases stayed unmatched.

J is TRBJ2-3 and V is TRBV20-1; 10 bases line up with TRBD2. From germline, CDR1 is DFQATT and CDR2 SNEGSKA (reference sequence). CDR3 size: 17 residues. J was trimmed by 0 bases and V by 7 bases; bases with no gene match: 13. The CDR3 coding sequence is TGCAGTGGAGGCCTAGCGGGAGAGGGGGCTAGCACAGATACGCAGTATTTT. Its translation: CSGGLAGEGASTDTQYF.

This clonotype came up a few times. The V call is TRBV5-1, the J call TRBJ2-1; tentatively, D is TRBD1 (8 bases). The CDR3 loop spans 16 amino acids. Germline V gene lookup returns CDR1 SGHRS and CDR2 YFSETQ. V dropped 3 bases and J dropped 7 bases, with 20 bases sitting between them. The CDR3 DNA reads as TGCGCCAGCAGCTCCTGGAGACAGGGGCGGGAGAATGAGCAGTTCTTC. Translation gives CASSSWRQGRENEQFF.

The chain carries TRBV2 and TRBJ2-1; TRBD2 aligns across 11 bases. The germline V gene has CDR1 SNHLY and CDR2 FYNNEI. The CDR3 is 14 amino acids. V shed 6 bases and J 5 bases; nucleotides not matched to a gene: 3. The CDR3 nucleotides read TGTGCCAGCAGGGGGACTAGCGGACACAATGAGCAGTTCTTC. Protein: CASRGTSGHNEQFF.

This clonotype was observed a handful of times. This chain's CDR3 is CASTLAGTDTQYF. For the CDR3, the DNA is TGTGCCAGCACCCTAGCGGGCACAGATACGCAGTATTTT. The rearrangement joins TRBV5-5 to TRBJ2-3; 7 bases align to TRBD2. Trimming at V came to 6 bases and at J to 1 base, leaving 2 bases not matched to a gene. Germline lookup yields CDR1 SGHKS and CDR2 YYEKEE (reference sequence). The CDR3 length is 13 residues.